This TCR beta chain was obtained from a study of blood T cells in healthy people across ages. Findings and caveats of the study: PBMCs were not sorted, which prevented a conclusive comparison of naive versus antigen-experienced cells.

Primed by a sample-barcoded 5' primer and a J-beta primer mix, a second PCR proceeded for about 7 to 11 cycles. A template-switch adaptor that had 12 random nucleotides put a tag on each cDNA molecule. TCRdb independently ran MiXCR on the 5' RACE reads; one entry per CDR3 protein. This table has around 800,000 distinct CDR3 sequences, approximately 65% appearing once. Each sample used at least 6.5 million PBMCs. This clonotype was counted between two and nine times. Its antigen remains unidentified. Trimming removed 2 bases at V and 4 bases at J, with 5 bases between. The CDR3 loop spans 12 amino acids. Germline CDR1 is SGHTA and CDR2 is FQGNSA.

V is TRBV7-2 and J is TRBJ1-2; D remains ambiguous. The receptor was derived from a man between 25 and 39 years old in good health. Input material: blood. In DNA, the CDR3 is TGTGCCAGCAGCTTATCTTTCTATGGCTACACCTTC. Translation: CASSLSFYGYTF.